This T cell receptor (beta chain) is drawn from a study of T-cell memory formation after mild COVID-19. Study details: TCR clusters were mostly confined to one donor each.

CDR1 and CDR2 (germline): SGHNT, YENEEA. The CDR3 loop spans 14 amino acids. V dropped 5 bases and J dropped 8 bases, with 16 bases sitting between them. From the 5' RACE reads, TCRdb called clonotypes with MiXCR, one entry per CDR3 protein. The repertoire holds 450,000 or so distinct CDR3 sequences, with 20% to 30% as singletons. Findings of the study overall: Among clones peaking at day 37 in the second wave, SARS-CoV-2 specificity remained unconfirmed.

This clonotype was seen only a few times. The antigen remains undetermined. This chain links TRBV11-3 with TRBJ2-1; D perhaps matches TRBD1 (6 bases). The specimen was PBMCs or a T cell subset sorted from them (not recorded which). The TCR originated in an adult woman who had mild COVID-19 (a few samples of this study predate the infection). Cell type and time point are not known. The CDR3 DNA reads TGTGCCAGCAGCACCCGGACAGTCGGGCATGAGCAGTTCTTC. Translation: CASSTRTVGHEQFF.